This T cell receptor (beta chain) originates from a study of shared clonotypes between healthy human individuals. Donors had no recently reported acute infections or vaccinations and were HIV-negative. Naive CD4+ cells were CD45RA-selected; the remaining cells were memory. Germline values: CDR1 LNHDA, CDR2 SQIVND (reference sequence). V lost 7 bases and J lost 4, with 16 bases in between. The CDR3 spans 14 residues. Of note for this clone: Its antigen is as yet unknown.

Study-level results: It was expected that sequencing depth would affect clonotype sharing among donors.

Several immunoSEQ plates received, in even portions, the genomic DNA of each subset. Assay: immunoSEQ multiplex PCR; the TCRdb copy retains only in-frame clones and omits some. Here the sample spans about 1.5 million clones, around 95% being singletons. Sequenced material: naive CD4+ T cells sorted from blood. Subset noted: CD45RA+ positively selected. The clonotype originates from a man aged 30 to 39 in good health. V gene TRBV19 combines with J gene TRBJ1-2; unclear D gene. The CDR3 DNA sequence: TGTGCCAGTACCAAGACTGTGGCAGGCTATGGCTACACCTTC. Amino acids: CASTKTVAGYGYTF. Drawing the rest from reference TRBV19 and TRBJ1-2, the complete variable domain is DGGITQSPKYLFRKEGQNVTLSCEQNLNHDAMYWYRQDPGQGLRLIYYSQIVNDFQKGDIAEGYSVSREKKESFPLTVTSAQKNPTAFYLCASTKTVAGYGYTFGSGTRLTVV.